The rows below give T cell receptor beta chains drawn from one sample of a study of blood T cell repertoires in COVID-19. Profiling relied on immunoSEQ multiplex PCR, and the TCRdb table lists in-frame clones only, not all of them. The data show 250,000 or so clones, roughly nine tenths seen once. Input material: PBMCs or T cells enriched from blood (not recorded which). These receptors originate from a human donor in a cohort exposed to, infected with or recovered from COVID-19 (not recorded which). The donor label of this sample is uncertain. Both conserved end residues are part of each CDR3. Fields, in order: V gene, J gene, clone size, D gene, CDR3 DNA, CDR3 protein. The D gene is left open where the match is weak. The size entry is marked missing in some rows and otherwise reads once, few, many or a size class.

>TRBV18|TRBJ1-3|.|.
TGTGCCAGCTTACAAGACCTGGAGCCTGGAAACACCATATATTTT
CASLQDLEPGNTIYF
>TRBV7-3|TRBJ2-7|.|TRBD2
TGTGCCAGCAGCCTCCTCCCCGGGGGGACCTACGAGCAGTACTTC
CASSLLPGGTYEQYF
>TRBV7-3|TRBJ2-2|once|TRBD2
TGTGCCAACAGCGCACTAGCGGGGAGTAGCACCGGGGAGCTGTTTTTT
CANSALAGSSTGELFF
>TRBV30|TRBJ1-5|.|.
TGTGCCTGGTCGGGTCTTACACTGGACAAGAATCAGCCCCAGCATTTT
CAWSGLTLDKNQPQHF
>TRBV5-4|TRBJ2-7|.|TRBD2
TGTGCCAGCAGCTTAGGCAGGACTAGCGGGGACGAGCAGTACTTC
CASSLGRTSGDEQYF
>TRBV19|TRBJ1-2|.|TRBD1
TGTGCCAGTAGTATACAGGGGGCGGAGGGCTACACCTTC
CASSIQGAEGYTF
>TRBV24-1|TRBJ2-2|.|TRBD1
TGTGCCACCAGTGCCGGGACAGGGCGGACCGGGGAGCTGTTTTTT
CATSAGTGRTGELFF
>TRBV6-4|TRBJ2-5|.|TRBD2
TGTGCCAGCTCCGAAAGTCTCCGGGGGGGAGATTCGTACCAAGAGACCCAGTACTTC
CASSESLRGGDSYQETQYF
>TRBV24-1|TRBJ1-2|.|TRBD1
TGTGCCACCAGTACCGGGACAGGGGGCACCTATGGCTACACCTTC
CATSTGTGGTYGYTF
>TRBV10-3|TRBJ2-3|.|TRBD2
TGTGCCATCAGTGAGACTAGCGGGGGACCAAATACGCAGTATTTT
CAISETSGGPNTQYF
>TRBV21-1|TRBJ1-2|.|.
TGTGCCAGCAGCAAAGCCCCGGGCAGGGGGGTCGGCTATGGCTACACCTTC
CASSKAPGRGVGYGYTF